Presented here are 32 T cell receptor beta chains from one specimen sequenced in a study of shared clonotypes between healthy human individuals. Assay: immunoSEQ multiplex PCR; the TCRdb copy retains only in-frame clones and omits some. Here the sample spans about a million clones, 60% to 80% being singletons. The sample comprised memory CD4+ T cells sorted from blood. Subset in this sample: CD45RA-negative fraction. Receptors originate from a man aged 18 to 30 in good health.

CDR3 nucleotides: TGTGCCAGTAGGGAAGGACAGGAGGAGACCCAGTACTTC. Encoded protein: CASREGQEETQYF. The chain carries TRBV19 and TRBJ2-5; 7 bases agree with TRBD1. Germline V gene data show CDR1 as LNHDA and CDR2 as SQIVND (reference sequence). V dropped 6 bases and J dropped 5; count of bases not matched to a gene: 6. The length of the CDR3 is 13 residues.

This clone was seen a single time. V and J are TRBV6-6 and TRBJ2-5, with a possible D match to TRBD1 (6 bases). This CDR3 is 13 amino acids long. The V gene lost 7 bases and the J gene lost 5 bases, with 14 bases spanning the gap. In germline, CDR1 is MNHNY, CDR2 SVGAGI (reference sequence). The CDR3 DNA follows: TGTGCCAGCAACTTACAGGGAATGGAGACCCAGTACTTC. This gives the protein CASNLQGMETQYF.

The V call is TRBV15, the J call TRBJ2-6, with D unclear. Trimming took 1 base from V and 2 from J, leaving 21 bases between them. This CDR3 contains 20 residues. CDR1 is LNHNV and CDR2 is YYDKDF in the germline V gene (reference sequence). The CDR3 is CATSRVPKGTGAPGANVLTF. CDR3 DNA: TGTGCCACCAGCAGAGTACCCAAGGGAACGGGCGCCCCTGGGGCCAACGTCCTGACTTTC.

The CDR3 region is CASSNGFSGQGGYEQYF. DNA of the CDR3: TGTGCCAGCAGCAACGGTTTTTCGGGACAGGGGGGTTACGAGCAGTACTTC. The chain joins TRBV5-6 to TRBJ2-7; 11 nucleotides match TRBD1. The V gene end was trimmed by 4 bases and the J gene end by 4 bases; junction bases not matched to a gene: 13. The CDR3 is made up of 17 amino acids. The germline gives CDR1 SGHDT, CDR2 YYEEEE.

The chain carries TRBV28 and TRBJ2-7, with a possible D match to TRBD2 (6 bases). This CDR3 spans 14 amino acids. Germline V gene data show CDR1 as MDHEN and CDR2 as SYDVKM. CDR3 nucleotide sequence: TGTGCTACTACTGAGGCAGGGAGGAATTACGAGCAGTACTTC. Translation gives CATTEAGRNYEQYF.

This clone occurred a few times. Other DNA sequences from this sample encode an identical CDR3 as well. The rearrangement joins TRBV7-9 to TRBJ1-1, with a possible D match to TRBD1 (6 bases). Germline values: CDR1 SEHNR, CDR2 FQNEAQ (reference sequence). Trimming pared 1 base from V and 5 bases from J, leaving 8 bases between. The CDR3 consists of 13 residues. The CDR3 DNA is TGTGCCAGCAGCTTAGGGGGGCATACTGAAGCTTTCTTT. Amino acids: CASSLGGHTEAFF.

V usage is TRBV7-9 and J usage is TRBJ1-6; possible D gene TRBD1, 5 bases. In germline, CDR1 is SEHNR, CDR2 FQNEAQ (reference sequence). V lost 6 bases, J lost 6 bases, and 15 bases lay in between. CDR3 size: 15 residues. The chain's CDR3 is CASRGEGQGNSPLHF. The CDR3 region has the DNA TGTGCCAGCAGGGGAGAGGGGCAGGGTAATTCACCCCTCCACTTT.

This chain joins TRBV30 and TRBJ2-3; a weak D match, TRBD1 (5 bases). The CDR3 sequence is 11 residues long. Looked up from germline, CDR1 is GTSNPN and CDR2 is SVGIG (reference sequence). V was cut by 2 bases and J by 7 bases, with 7 bases left in between. CDR3 loop: CAWSPGHTQYF. The CDR3 DNA is TGTGCCTGGAGTCCAGGGCATACGCAGTATTTT.

With regard to this clone: Other DNA sequences in this sample translate to the same CDR3. The rearrangement links TRBV30 to TRBJ2-3, with D tentatively TRBD2 (6 bases). This CDR3 has 15 residues. V gave up 0 bases and J gave up 0 bases, with 10 bases separating them. Germline V gene lookup returns CDR1 GTSNPN and CDR2 SVGIG (reference sequence). The chain's CDR3 is CAWSVGSGSTDTQYF. The CDR3 coding sequence is TGTGCCTGGAGTGTAGGTAGCGGTAGCACAGATACGCAGTATTTT.

This clone was seen once. The chain has TRBV6-1 and TRBJ2-3; TRBD2 aligns across 9 bases. With V trimmed by 6 bases and J by 4 bases, 8 bases remained unmatched. Looked up from germline, CDR1 is MNHNS and CDR2 is SASEGT. This CDR3 has 15 residues. DNA of the CDR3: TGTGCCAGCAGAGAACATAGCGGGGGCGCAGATACGCAGTATTTT. Amino acid sequence: CASREHSGGADTQYF.

The rearrangement joins TRBV28 to TRBJ1-2; tentative D call: TRBD1 (5 bases). The V gene's germline CDR1 is MDHEN and CDR2 SYDVKM. The CDR3 sequence is 13 residues long. Trimming removed 3 bases at V and 8 bases at J, with 13 bases between. This chain's CDR3 is CASSLPGAVGYTF. DNA of the CDR3: TGTGCCAGCAGTTTGCCCGGGGCGGTCGGCTACACCTTC.

In the case of this clone: The same CDR3 is also encoded by other DNA sequences in this sample. The chain links TRBV30 to TRBJ2-3; D not resolved. V lost 3 bases to trimming and J lost 6 bases, with 7 bases between them. The CDR3 spans 11 residues. CDR1 is GTSNPN, CDR2 SVGIG, per germline (reference sequence). The CDR3 region is CAWSSSDTQYF. The CDR3 DNA follows: TGTGCCTGGAGCAGTTCGGATACGCAGTATTTT.

V gene TRBV5-1 combines with J gene TRBJ2-3; D ambiguous. Looked up from germline, CDR1 is SGHRS and CDR2 is YFSETQ. The CDR3 extends over 15 amino acids. The V end lost 2 bases, the J end lost 0 bases, and 10 bases lay between the germline ends. The CDR3 protein is CASSFAGSSTDTQYF. In nucleotides, the CDR3 is TGCGCCAGCAGCTTCGCCGGTTCTAGCACAGATACGCAGTATTTT.

The V call is TRBV4-2, the J call TRBJ1-2; the D is unclear. The germline V gene has CDR1 LGHNA and CDR2 YNFKEQ. The ends were cut back, 0 bases at V and 4 bases at J, with 9 bases in the middle. The CDR3 length is 14 residues. Here the CDR3 reads CASSQESDLYGYTF. The CDR3 nucleotides read TGTGCCAGCAGCCAAGAGTCCGACCTCTATGGCTACACCTTC.

The V gene is TRBV11-3, the J gene TRBJ2-2; D possibly corresponds to TRBD1 (6 bases). With 5 bases removed from V and 7 bases from J, the gap between germline ends came to 20 bases. Germline V CDR1 and CDR2: SGHNT, YENEEA. This CDR3 is 16 amino acids long. The CDR3 DNA reads TGTGCCAGCAGCAAACAGGGCCGGGAAGTTGGCGGGGAGCTGTTTTTT. Translating gives CASSKQGREVGGELFF.

The count of this clone is one. CDR3 sequence: CASSKWTGGTGELFF. CDR3 nucleotides: TGTGCCAGCAGTAAATGGACAGGGGGGACCGGGGAGCTGTTTTTT. The chain employs TRBV14 and TRBJ2-2; 10 positions match TRBD1. Per the germline V gene, CDR1 is SGHDN and CDR2 is FVKESK. V shed 6 bases and J 5 bases; nucleotides not matched to a gene: 6. The CDR3 runs to 15 residues.

This clone was counted between two and nine times. The J gene is TRBJ2-3, the V gene TRBV29-1; D unclear. The V gene lost 0 bases and the J gene lost 11 bases, with 3 bases spanning the gap. Germline V gene data show CDR1 as SQVTM and CDR2 as ANQGSEA. CDR3 size: 9 residues. As DNA, the CDR3 is TGCAGCGTTGAAGAAGGGCAGTATTTT. Translating gives CSVEEGQYF.

This clone was seen a handful of times. The gene calls are TRBV2 and TRBJ2-5; 8 positions match TRBD1. Germline V gene lookup returns CDR1 SNHLY and CDR2 FYNNEI. This CDR3 is 15 amino acids long. The junction had 8 bases not matched to a gene; V was cut back by 7 bases and J by 1 base. The CDR3 region has the DNA TGTGCCAGCAAGGGAGACAGGGGCCCCCAAGAGACCCAGTACTTC. Translated: CASKGDRGPQETQYF.

The genes are TRBV6-5 and TRBJ2-5; D remains ambiguous. The CDR3 totals 13 residues. V was trimmed by 5 bases and J by 3 bases, leaving 10 bases between them. Germline V gene data show CDR1 as MNHEY and CDR2 as SVGAGI. CDR3 region: CASSRHQEETQYF. The CDR3 DNA reads as TGTGCCAGCAGTCGACACCAAGAAGAGACCCAGTACTTC.

This chain joins TRBV10-3 and TRBJ2-7; TRBD2 matches 10 bases. J lost 0 bases, V lost 6 bases, and 5 bases had no gene match. CDR1 and CDR2 (germline): ENHRY, SYGVKD. The CDR3 totals 15 residues. CDR3 region: CAISHGTSDSYEQYF. The CDR3, as DNA: TGTGCCATCAGCCACGGGACTAGCGACTCCTACGAGCAGTACTTC.

Only one count was recorded for this clone. The V gene is TRBV28, the J gene TRBJ2-7; TRBD1 matches at 8 bases. This CDR3 region has 14 residues. Trimming at V came to 6 bases and at J to 5 bases, leaving 9 bases not matched to a gene. Germline-derived CDR1 and CDR2 are MDHEN and SYDVKM. Here the CDR3 DNA reads TGTGCCAGCAGGGCAAGACAGGGGTTCAACGAGCAGTACTTC. Translated: CASRARQGFNEQYF.

The chain recombines TRBV28 with TRBJ2-7, with 7 positions matching TRBD1. Trimming took 6 bases from V and 2 from J; bases not matched to a gene: 7. CDR1 and CDR2 from the germline V gene are MDHEN and SYDVKM. The CDR3 extends over 14 amino acids. The CDR3 here is CASRSHRGAYEQYF. The CDR3 DNA reads as TGTGCCAGCAGAAGCCACAGGGGTGCCTACGAGCAGTACTTC. The full variable domain, completed using reference TRBV28 and TRBJ2-7, is DVKVTQSSRYLVKRTGEKVFLECVQDMDHENMFWYRQDPGLGLRLIYFSYDVKMKEKGDIPEGYSVSREKKERFSLILESASTNQTSMYLCASRSHRGAYEQYFGPGTRLTVT.

At least ten counts were recorded for this clone. A read error may produce the germline difference seen at one junction end. Other DNA sequences in the same sample also yield this CDR3. The chain employs TRBV28 and TRBJ1-4; D ambiguous. Germline V gene sequence: CDR1 MDHEN, CDR2 SYDVKM. The CDR3 has 14 residues. The CDR3 DNA sequence: TGTGCCAGCAGTTTGACGGGAATTAATCAAAAACTGTTTTTT. Translating it yields CASSLTGINQKLFF.

With regard to this clone: This CDR3 is also generated by other DNA sequences in the sample. The chain uses TRBV30 and TRBJ2-5; no firm D call. Germline V CDR1 and CDR2: GTSNPN, SVGIG (reference sequence). Trimming left V 1 base short and J 4 bases short, with 4 bases between. The CDR3 runs to 11 residues. CDR3 protein: CAWSEGETQYF. The CDR3 nucleotides are TGTGCCTGGAGTGAGGGAGAGACCCAGTACTTC.

The V gene is TRBV29-1, the J gene TRBJ2-3, with no clear D. The germline V and J ends were trimmed by 4 bases and 7 bases, with 12 bases remaining between them. The germline V gene encodes CDR1 SQVTM and CDR2 ANQGSEA. The CDR3 sequence is 12 residues long. CDR3: CSVGFLGNTQYF. CDR3 nucleotide sequence: TGCAGCGTTGGGTTTTTGGGGAATACGCAGTATTTT.

CDR3 in amino acids: CAWSGGRASTGELFF. The CDR3 bases are TGTGCCTGGAGTGGCGGGAGGGCCTCCACCGGGGAGCTGTTTTTT. The J gene is TRBJ2-2, the V gene TRBV30; TRBD2 agrees at 9 bases. This CDR3 region has 15 residues. Looked up from germline, CDR1 is GTSNPN and CDR2 is SVGIG (reference sequence). The V gene end was trimmed by 1 base and the J gene end by 4 bases; junction bases not matched to a gene: 4.

V gene TRBV2 combines with J gene TRBJ1-5; 9 positions agree with TRBD1. The CDR3 loop spans 16 amino acids. The germline gives CDR1 SNHLY, CDR2 FYNNEI. Losses at the gene ends were 0 bases for V and 7 bases for J; bases not matched to a gene: 7. CDR3 protein: CASSEALGQGGQPQHF. The CDR3 nucleotides are TGTGCCAGCAGTGAAGCGCTGGGACAGGGAGGGCAGCCCCAGCATTTT.

V gene TRBV29-1 combines with J gene TRBJ2-1; the D gene is possibly TRBD2 (6 bases). The V gene lost 4 bases and the J gene lost 16 bases, with 20 bases spanning the gap. Looked up from germline, CDR1 is SQVTM and CDR2 is ANQGSEA. CDR3 size: 12 residues. The CDR3 nucleotides are TGCAGCGTTGTGCCCCAAACGGGACTCCTCTTCTTC. It encodes CSVVPQTGLLFF.

This clone was seen only a few times. The genes are TRBV7-9 and TRBJ1-4; D not certain. This CDR3 has 13 amino acids. With 7 bases removed from V and 3 bases from J, the gap between germline ends came to 9 bases. The germline V gene encodes CDR1 SEHNR and CDR2 FQNEAQ (reference sequence). The CDR3 loop is CASNQVPNEKLFF. The CDR3 DNA is TGTGCCAGCAATCAGGTTCCTAATGAAAAACTGTTTTTT.

The sample holds a few counts of this clone. The chain combines TRBV5-1 with TRBJ2-7; D might be TRBD1 (6 bases). Trimming stripped 1 base from V and 5 bases from J, with 16 bases between. Per the germline V gene, CDR1 is SGHRS and CDR2 is YFSETQ. This CDR3 is 15 amino acids long. CDR3 nucleotide sequence: TGCGCCAGCAGCTTGTCGTGGCAGGGGATCCACGAGCAGTACTTC. It codes for CASSLSWQGIHEQYF.

The chain recombines TRBV6-5 with TRBJ1-3; D may be TRBD1 (6 bases). The germline CDR1 and CDR2 sequences are MNHEY and SVGAGI. This CDR3 has 14 amino acids. Trimming took off 6 bases at V and 0 bases at J, with 9 bases between the two ends. DNA of the CDR3: TGTGCCAGCAGCCGGGGACACTCTGGAAACACCATATATTTT. It is translated as CASSRGHSGNTIYF.

This clone was counted a single time. The chain couples TRBV19 to TRBJ1-2, with 9 positions matching TRBD1. The CDR3 is 14 residues long. Germline CDR1 LNHDA, CDR2 SQIVND (reference sequence). Trimming cost V 4 bases and J 2 bases; bases outside gene matches: 2. In DNA form, the CDR3 reads TGTGCCAGTAGTAGTACAGGGGGCAACTATGGCTACACCTTC. The encoded protein is CASSSTGGNYGYTF.